Here is one T cell receptor beta chain with its context. The CDR3 is made up of 16 amino acids. Germline V CDR1 and CDR2: MNHEY, SMNVEV (reference sequence). After removal of 5 bases from V and 7 bases from J, the junction contained 10 bases not matched to a gene. Donors, healthy HIV-negative adults, lacked recent acute infections or vaccinations. Nashville, Tennessee was home to all donors, who were Caucasian adults. This entry comes from a study of shared clonotypes between healthy human individuals. TCRdb's copy holds only in-frame clones and misses some; the assay was immunoSEQ multiplex PCR. This sample has 450,000 to 500,000 clones, with about 78% found just once.

V usage is TRBV27 and J usage is TRBJ2-7, with 14 bases matching TRBD2. The clonotype was recovered from a woman aged 40-49 years in good health. Some clones in this sample may be carry-over from other donors' samples. The sequenced sample consisted of PBMCs. The chain's CDR3 is CASSPLGLAGASEQYF. In DNA form, the CDR3 reads TGTGCCAGCAGTCCGCTGGGACTAGCGGGAGCCTCTGAGCAGTACTTC.